This T cell receptor beta chain originates from a study of T cell repertoires in cytomegalovirus infection. Study-level results: CMV-specific TCR beta clonotypes restricted by HLA-C dominated the ex vivo response.

Trimming at V came to 1 base and at J to 8 bases, leaving 11 bases not matched to a gene. The CDR3 totals 17 residues. Germline V gene sequence: CDR1 SGHTA, CDR2 FQGNSA. This clonotype was counted at least ten times. Its antigen is still unknown. A single record per CDR3 protein comes from TCRdb applying MiXCR to the reads. This table holds around 300,000 distinct CDR3 sequences, less than 25% found once. The sequence derives from a human donor in good health (CMV status not recorded). Some clones in this sample may be carry-over from other donors' samples. The source material was cultured PBMCs, sampled from culture after CMV antigen stimulation. The V and J genes are TRBV7-2 and TRBJ2-1, with 10 positions matching TRBD2. The chain's CDR3 is CASSLVDASGSSYEQFF. The CDR3 coding sequence is TGTGCCAGCAGCTTAGTGGATGCTAGCGGGAGTTCATATGAGCAGTTCTTC.